The clone carrying this TCR beta chain showed up just a few times. Antigen unknown. This entry comes from a study of cytomegalovirus exposure and HLA in healthy donors. About the research overall: Out of 180 million or so T cells, an earlier analysis found fewer than 140 million unique TCR beta sequences in total. Points from the study as a whole: In an earlier analysis, most TCR beta V segments were productive about 87% or about 30% of the time. In a later analysis, at a false discovery rate of 0.05, about 16,000 TCR beta sequences matched HLA alleles.

PCR employed 60 Vbeta and 13 Jbeta primers. Generated by immunoSEQ multiplex PCR, the TCRdb table keeps only in-frame clones and is missing some. The table includes some 140,000 clones, around three quarters detected once. Germline CDR1 and CDR2: MNHEY and SVGAGI. The CDR3 totals 14 residues. V shed 5 bases and J 3 bases; nucleotides not matched to a gene: 7. The receptor's source is a young man in good health. The chain combines TRBV6-5 with TRBJ2-7, with 7 bases identical to TRBD1. Specimen: PBMCs. The CDR3 sequence is CASSATGVGYEQYF. DNA for the CDR3: TGTGCCAGCAGTGCTACAGGGGTCGGCTACGAGCAGTACTTC.